This T cell receptor beta chain was found in a study of blood T cell repertoires in COVID-19. On the study more broadly: Sources were T cells, B-cell-depleted T cells, or PBMCs; the material itself was cDNA or gDNA.

TCRdb's copy holds only in-frame clones and misses some; the assay was immunoSEQ multiplex PCR. The sample includes approximately 230,000 clones, 88% seen only once; the top ten take under 8%. This clonotype originated in a woman aged 25 to 39 with COVID-19, enrolled during active disease. The sequenced sample was peripheral blood.

The DNA for the CDR3 is TGTGCCAGCAGCACTCGGACAGGGGCATACAATGAGCAGTTCTTC. It codes for CASSTRTGAYNEQFF. This chain joins TRBV7-8 and TRBJ2-1; 9 bases align to TRBD1. Germline V gene lookup returns CDR1 SGHVS and CDR2 FQNEAQ. Germline trimming cut 5 bases from V and 4 bases from J; bases unmatched to any gene: 6. The CDR3 has 15 amino acids.